One and the same sample provided the 16 T cell receptor beta chains below, sequenced in a study of tumor and adjacent non-tumor tissue in lung cancer. The template was RNA from unsorted bulk tissue. Distant lung tissue was collected more than 3 cm away from the tumor edge. A modified ARM-PCR protocol with three rounds of nested PCR amplified TCRbeta. Each CDR3 protein is one row after TCRdb ran MiXCR on the multiplex PCR reads. The sample holds approximately 100,000 distinct CDR3 sequences, 50% to 70% seen once. The sequenced sample was distant non-tumor lung tissue. These receptor sequences come from a man aged 30 to 39 with non-small cell lung cancer.

In regard to this clonotype: Since no conserved phenylalanine or tryptophan closes the CDR3, a read error is the likely cause. V gene TRBV24-1 combines with J gene TRBJ2-5, with D perhaps matching TRBD1 (6 bases). V was cut by 0 bases and J by 2 bases, with 9 bases left in between. The germline V gene encodes CDR1 KGHDR and CDR2 SFDVKD. The CDR3 totals 15 residues. The CDR3 nucleotides are TGTGCCACCAGTGATTTGATGAGGGGGCAAGAGACCCAGTACTCC. It yields the protein CATSDLMRGQETQYS.

Concerning this clonotype: Germline is not matched at one junction end, which may reflect a read error. The gene calls are TRBV11-2 and TRBJ2-2, with a possible D match to TRBD1 (6 bases). CDR3 length: 14 amino acids. In germline, CDR1 is SGHAT, CDR2 FQNNGV. This CDR3 is CVSRGQAATGELFF. The CDR3 DNA reads as TGTGTCAGCCGGGGACAAGCAGCCACCGGGGAGCTGTTTTTT. Full variable domain (outside the CDR3, taken from reference TRBV11-2 and TRBJ2-2): EAGVAQSPRYKIIEKRQSVAFWCNPISGHATLYWYQQILGQGPKLLIQFQNNGVVDDSQLPKDRFSAERLKGVDSTLKIQPAKLEDSAVYLCVSRGQAATGELFFGEGSRLTVL.

A remark on this clonotype: At one end, the junction sequence differs from germline, possibly due to a read error. The chain employs TRBV6-5 and TRBJ2-2; possibly TRBD2 for D (6 bases). CDR3 length: 12 residues. Germline assignment: CDR1 MNHEY and CDR2 SVGAGI. CDR3 sequence: CVSSYTLGGLFF. The CDR3 DNA reads TGTGTCAGCAGTTACACGCTCGGGGGGCTGTTTTTT.

As for this clonotype: A read error may account for a junction end that differs from germline. V gene TRBV20-1 combines with J gene TRBJ2-5; D tentatively fits TRBD1 or TRBD2 (6 bases each). CDR3 length equals 14 residues. Germline CDR1 and CDR2: DFQATT and SNEGSKA (reference sequence). DNA of the CDR3: TGCTGTGCCAGAGAAGGGGGGTACCAAGAGACCCAGTACTTC. Residues: CCAREGGYQETQYF.

This chain joins TRBV7-8 and TRBJ2-3; 7 bases match TRBD2. The CDR3 is 18 amino acids. CDR1 is SGHVS, CDR2 FQNEAQ, per germline. The V and J ends lost 1 base and 4 bases, in that order; junction bases with no gene match: 14. The CDR3 here is CASSLVPGLTGGADTQYF. The CDR3 DNA reads as TGTGCCAGCAGCTTAGTCCCGGGACTAACGGGAGGAGCAGATACGCAGTATTTT.

This clonotype is medium-sized. The chain employs TRBV11-2 and TRBJ1-4; D may be TRBD1 (5 bases). Trimming took 0 bases from V and 3 from J, leaving 11 bases between them. CDR3 size: 16 residues. Per the germline V gene, CDR1 is SGHAT and CDR2 is FQNNGV. Here the CDR3 reads CASSLDSGQANEKLFF. The CDR3 region has the DNA TGTGCCAGCAGCTTAGATTCGGGGCAAGCTAATGAAAAACTGTTTTTT. Full variable domain (missing parts from reference TRBV11-2 and TRBJ1-4): EAGVAQSPRYKIIEKRQSVAFWCNPISGHATLYWYQQILGQGPKLLIQFQNNGVVDDSQLPKDRFSAERLKGVDSTLKIQPAKLEDSAVYLCASSLDSGQANEKLFFGSGTQLSVL.

As for this clonotype: Being one base from a much bigger clone, this may be a read error. V and J are TRBV6-1 and TRBJ1-1; 8 positions agree with TRBD1. Germline V CDR1 and CDR2: MNHNS, SASEGT. This CDR3 is built from 15 residues. DNA for the CDR3: TGTGCCAGCAGCCTACTCACAGGGGGGAACACTGATGCTTTCTTT. Protein product: CASSLLTGGNTDAFF.

This clonotype was seen at least ten times. The J gene is TRBJ1-3, the V gene TRBV4-1; 9 bases match TRBD1. The junction had 6 bases not matched to a gene; V was cut back by 2 bases and J by 4 bases. Germline CDR1 is MGHRA and CDR2 is YSYEKL. This CDR3 spans 16 amino acids. The CDR3 DNA reads as TGCGCCAGCAGCCAACTTACAGGGGGCTCGGGAAACACCATATATTTT. Translation gives CASSQLTGGSGNTIYF.

On this clonotype: In this CDR3 the conserved last residue, phenylalanine or tryptophan, is missing, so a read error is likely. No DNA is shown, since the ends of the CDR3 on it are uncertain; the CDR3 is the one TCRdb lists. The rearrangement uses TRBV29-1 and TRBJ1-2; the table's TRBD1 call for D was not verified on the DNA. Germline V gene sequence: CDR1 SQVTM, CDR2 ANQGSEA. The CDR3 spans 15 residues, counting both ends. CDR3 amino acids: CSVDVAGAILGGYIL.

In this sample, this clonotype turned up a few times. A read error may explain this, as a much larger clone is one base away. The V and J genes are TRBV4-1 and TRBJ2-2, with TRBD2 matching 12 bases. V lost 2 bases to trimming and J lost 4 bases; unmatched junction nucleotides: 11. The CDR3 is 19 amino acids. In germline, CDR1 is MGHRA, CDR2 YSYEKL. The CDR3 nucleotides read TGCGCCAGCAGCCAAAACCTGCTTGGACTAGCGGGACGCACCGGGGAGCTGTTTTTT. It encodes CASSQNLLGLAGRTGELFF.

This clonotype was seen ten or more times. The chain couples TRBV6-5 to TRBJ1-2; D gene unclear. Trimming took off 9 bases at V and 0 bases at J, with 20 bases between the two ends. Germline V lookup: CDR1 MNHEY, CDR2 SVGAGI. This CDR3 has 16 residues. DNA of the CDR3: TGTGCCAGTGGAACCGAGGGATCAAGACCTAACTATGGCTACACCTTC. It codes for CASGTEGSRPNYGYTF.

This chain uses TRBV20-1 with TRBJ2-3, with TRBD2 matching over 7 bases. This CDR3 region has 14 residues. Germline V gene data show CDR1 as DFQATT and CDR2 as SNEGSKA (reference sequence). The CDR3, as DNA: TGCAGCGCGGTAGGCGGACTAGATCCAGATACGCAGTATTTT. Translation: CSAVGGLDPDTQYF.

About this clonotype: The germline gene is not matched at one end of the junction; a read error may be the cause. The chain uses TRBV5-1 and TRBJ2-7; 12 bases align to TRBD2. The germline gives CDR1 SGHRS, CDR2 YFSETQ. The CDR3 has 12 amino acids. The CDR3 nucleotides are TGCGCCACCAGACTAGCGGGGGACGAGCAATACTTC. It codes for CATRLAGDEQYF.

Turning to this clonotype: A much larger clone differs from this one at a single base, so this may be a read error. The chain is built from TRBV12-3 or TRBV12-4 and TRBJ2-1, with D unclear. CDR3 length: 12 residues. The V end was cut by 5 bases, the J end by 8 bases, with 10 bases between. CDR3 in amino acids: CASSEMGDEQFF. CDR3 nucleotide sequence: TGTGCCAGCAGTGAGATGGGCGATGAGCAGTTCTTC.

The gene calls are TRBV9 and TRBJ1-2; D call uncertain. The germline CDR1 and CDR2 sequences are SGDLS and YYNGEE. The ends were cut back, 0 bases at V and 0 bases at J, with 12 bases in the middle. The CDR3 consists of 16 residues. The CDR3 DNA reads as TGTGCCAGCAGCGTAGGGCCTCAGGTTACTAACTATGGCTACACCTTC. Translated, it gives CASSVGPQVTNYGYTF.

CDR3 sequence reads: CSFLWETQYF. CDR3 bases: TGCAGTTTCCTCTGGGAGACCCAGTACTTC. The chain is built from TRBV20-1 and TRBJ2-5; D is ambiguous. The V and J ends lost 8 bases and 5 bases respectively, with 9 bases between them. The germline V gene encodes CDR1 DFQATT and CDR2 SNEGSKA (reference sequence). The CDR3 sequence is 10 residues long.